The 18 T cell receptor beta chains listed next were all sequenced from one sample in a study of OX40 agonist ivuxolimab in advanced cancers. Using immunoSEQ multiplex PCR, the repertoire was profiled, and TCRdb retains in-frame clones only, with some absent. In the table there are about 40,000 clones, approximately 84% of which are singletons. The sample in question was CD4+ or CD8+ T cells sorted from blood, obtained in a trial of the OX40 agonist ivuxolimab. The source is an adult with an advanced solid tumor such as melanoma, head and neck, liver or kidney cancer.

A few counts support this clone. The V gene is TRBV5-5, the J gene TRBJ1-1; tentative D call: TRBD1 (6 bases). CDR1 and CDR2 from the germline V gene are SGHKS and YYEKEE (reference sequence). The CDR3 loop spans 13 amino acids. Trimming cost V 6 bases and J 1 base, with 10 bases left between them. The CDR3 loop is CASNLGQNTEAFF. The CDR3 DNA follows: TGTGCCAGCAATTTGGGACAGAACACTGAAGCTTTCTTT.

V gene TRBV10-1 combines with J gene TRBJ1-2; D not resolved. Per germline, CDR1 WNHNN and CDR2 SYGVQD (reference sequence). Trimming stripped 4 bases from V and 5 bases from J, with 11 bases between. The length of the CDR3 is 13 residues. The CDR3 nucleotides are TGCGCCAGCAGTGTCGAGAACTCTTATGGCTACACCTTC. This translates into CASSVENSYGYTF.

The V call is TRBV6-5, the J call TRBJ2-7; D is possibly TRBD2 (5 bases). Trimming removed 4 bases from V and 1 base from J, with 11 bases in between. The CDR3 is made up of 14 amino acids. From germline, CDR1 is MNHEY and CDR2 SVGAGI. The CDR3 spells CASSFGLGSYEQYF. DNA of the CDR3: TGTGCCAGCAGTTTTGGACTGGGGTCCTACGAGCAGTACTTC.

About this clone itself: The junction differs from germline at one of its ends, possibly a read error. The chain recombines TRBV5-3 with TRBJ1-2; D is uncertain. TRBV5-3 is reported as an ORF; its role is uncertain. The CDR3 is made up of 12 amino acids. CDR3 region: CASSSAGYGYTF. CDR3 nucleotide sequence: TGTGCCAGCAGCTCCGCGGGCTATGGCTACACCTTC.

This clone is large in the sample. The CDR3 reads CASSVQGMGGELFF. The CDR3 DNA reads as TGTGCCAGCAGCGTCCAGGGAATGGGCGGGGAGCTGTTTTTT. V usage is TRBV9 and J usage is TRBJ2-2, with D perhaps matching TRBD1 (5 bases). This CDR3 has 14 amino acids. V shed 2 bases and J shed 7 bases, with 12 bases lying between them. Germline V CDR1 and CDR2: SGDLS, YYNGEE.

V and J are TRBV29-1 and TRBJ1-1, with 8 nucleotides matching TRBD1. V dropped 6 bases and J dropped 7; count of bases not matched to a gene: 13. The germline V gene encodes CDR1 SQVTM and CDR2 ANQGSEA. The CDR3 has 14 amino acids. CDR3 nucleotides: TGCAGCGTCCCTCCCGGACAGGGACTAAATGAAGCTTTCTTT. This codes for CSVPPGQGLNEAFF.

CDR3 DNA: TGCAGCGTTTGGTCTGGAAACACCATATATTTT. As protein: CSVWSGNTIYF. The chain links TRBV29-1 to TRBJ1-3; no firm D call. This CDR3 is built from 11 residues. Germline CDR1 SQVTM, CDR2 ANQGSEA. V was trimmed by 5 bases and J by 1 base, leaving 3 bases between them.

The chain links TRBV7-8 to TRBJ1-2; D perhaps matches TRBD1 (6 bases). CDR1 is SGHVS and CDR2 is FQNEAQ in the germline V gene. Trimming shortened V by 4 bases and J by 5 bases, and 17 bases separated the two germline ends. This CDR3 spans 15 amino acids. The CDR3 DNA reads as TGTGCCAGCAGCTACCGGGACAATCCCCGTTATGGCTACACCTTC. It translates to CASSYRDNPRYGYTF.

V is TRBV4-3 and J is TRBJ1-1, with 7 bases fitting TRBD1. Germline-derived CDR1 and CDR2 are LGHNA and YSLEER. J lost 1 base, V lost 3 bases, and 5 bases had no gene match. The CDR3 extends over 15 amino acids. CDR3 sequence (DNA): TGCGCCAGCAGCCAGGGAAGGACAGGGAACACTGAAGCTTTCTTT. It is translated as CASSQGRTGNTEAFF.

The CDR3 spells CASSRTPPPYEQYF. The CDR3 region has the DNA TGTGCCAGCAGCCGAACTCCCCCCCCCTACGAGCAGTACTTC. The chain has TRBV14 and TRBJ2-7; D not certain. Deletions cut 4 bases from V and 2 bases from J, with 12 bases between. Per the germline V gene, CDR1 is SGHDN and CDR2 is FVKESK. This CDR3 spans 14 amino acids.

The chain's CDR3 is CASTKRASGINEQFF. CDR3 nucleotides: TGTGCCAGCACAAAAAGGGCTAGCGGGATAAATGAGCAGTTCTTC. The chain is built from TRBV9 and TRBJ2-1; 9 nucleotides line up with TRBD2. Germline V gene sequence: CDR1 SGDLS, CDR2 YYNGEE. The CDR3 has 15 residues. V shed 6 bases, J shed 7 bases, and the junction held 11 bases outside the gene matches.

This chain links TRBV9 with TRBJ2-7, with unresolved D. The CDR3 consists of 14 residues. V lost 0 bases to trimming and J lost 7 bases, with 14 bases between them. Germline V gene sequence: CDR1 SGDLS, CDR2 YYNGEE. Here the CDR3 reads CASSVGGRLEEQYF. CDR3 in DNA: TGTGCCAGCAGCGTAGGAGGTCGTCTGGAAGAGCAGTACTTC.

CDR3 residues: CASSLPPRRNNEQFF. Written as DNA, the CDR3 is TGTGCCAGCAGTTTGCCCCCTCGGCGGAACAATGAGCAGTTCTTC. The V call is TRBV27, the J call TRBJ2-1; D remains unclear. This CDR3 is built from 15 residues. V lost 3 bases and J 5 bases, leaving 14 bases between the germline ends. Germline V gene sequence: CDR1 MNHEY, CDR2 SMNVEV (reference sequence).

The chain has TRBV30 and TRBJ1-5; no firm D call. CDR1 and CDR2 from the germline V gene are GTSNPN and SVGIG (reference sequence). The CDR3 is 16 amino acids. V lost 0 bases, J lost 0 bases, and 12 bases lay in between. The CDR3 DNA is TGTGCCTGGAGTGTAGCCGGGCCCTATAGCAATCAGCCCCAGCATTTT. Translation: CAWSVAGPYSNQPQHF. Together with reference TRBV30 and TRBJ1-5, the CDR3 gives the full variable domain: SQTIHQWPATLVQPVGSPLSLECTVEGTSNPNLYWYRQAAGRGLQLLFYSVGIGQISSEVPQNLSASRPQDRQFILSSKKLLLSDSGFYLCAWSVAGPYSNQPQHFGDGTRLSIL.

V gene TRBV27 combines with J gene TRBJ1-1; D perhaps matches TRBD1 (5 bases). This CDR3 contains 15 residues. Per the germline V gene, CDR1 is MNHEY and CDR2 is SMNVEV (reference sequence). V was pared by 0 bases and J by 1 base, with 9 bases between. Here the CDR3 DNA reads TGTGCCAGCAGTTTATCCTGGCAGGGGAACACTGAAGCTTTCTTT. The encoded protein is CASSLSWQGNTEAFF.

Only one count was recorded for this clone. The genes are TRBV29-1 and TRBJ2-1, with D perhaps matching TRBD2 (5 bases). CDR3 length: 14 residues. V dropped 7 bases and J dropped 5 bases, with 18 bases sitting between them. Germline V gene lookup returns CDR1 SQVTM and CDR2 ANQGSEA. CDR3 residues: CSAEGGGVDNEQFF. CDR3 coding DNA: TGCAGCGCCGAGGGTGGTGGGGTTGACAATGAGCAGTTCTTC.

This clone was detected a few times. The chain couples TRBV5-4 to TRBJ2-7; D possibly matches TRBD1 or TRBD2 (5 bases each). Trimming took off 4 bases at V and 1 base at J, with 9 bases between the two ends. The CDR3 is made up of 13 amino acids. Germline CDR1 SGHNT, CDR2 YYREEE (reference sequence). DNA of the CDR3: TGTGCCAGCAGCCGGGACGGATCCTACGAGCAGTACTTC. This gives the protein CASSRDGSYEQYF.

This clone has only one observation. The chain combines TRBV27 with TRBJ2-7; no reliable D call. V was cut by 2 bases and J by 3 bases, with 11 bases left in between. Looked up from germline, CDR1 is MNHEY and CDR2 is SMNVEV (reference sequence). The CDR3 spans 14 residues. The CDR3 is CASSLLGVGYEQYF. DNA for the CDR3: TGTGCCAGCAGTTTACTTGGGGTGGGCTACGAGCAGTACTTC.